Given below is one TCR beta chain in context. Per germline, CDR1 SGHRS and CDR2 YFSETQ. This CDR3 region has 16 residues. V was clipped by 4 bases and J by 0 bases; unmatched bases: 6. The protocol was immunoSEQ multiplex PCR, while the TCRdb copy is restricted to in-frame clones and leaves out a portion. This sample has about 100,000 clones, with approximately 80% found just once. These data come from a study of blood T cell repertoires in COVID-19. Study-wide background: Italy, Spain and the United States were the sources of the convalescent and acute COVID-19 samples. Sources were T cells, B-cell-depleted T cells, or PBMCs; the material itself was cDNA or gDNA.

The origin of this receptor is a man aged 45-65 years with active or convalescent COVID-19. The rearrangement links TRBV5-1 to TRBJ2-3; 9 bases are shared with TRBD1. The sample consisted of peripheral blood. The CDR3 here is CASSRTGDWSTDTQYF. The CDR3 DNA reads TGCGCCAGCAGCAGGACAGGGGACTGGAGCACAGATACGCAGTATTTT.